One T cell receptor beta chain is described in this entry. What it binds is not known. This sample is drawn from a study of T cell responses to AZD1222 COVID-19 vaccine. Across the study: Pooling of second doses given at about 4 or about 12 weeks was done. Study-level points and caveats: Clonal diversity was possibly underestimated, and the donors were mostly white British, with more females. Reportedly, nearly half the spike-specific TCRs target unmutated variant regions. Following two doses of AZD1222, Spike-specific TCR breadth and depth rose.

Sequenced by immunoSEQ multiplex PCR; TCRdb stores in-frame clones only, minus some. This table holds 90,000 to 150,000 clones, approximately 88% found once. The sequencing used peripheral blood, collected on day 0 of AZD1222 vaccination. The TCR sequence derives from an adult in good health.

The CDR3 nucleotides are TGTGCCAGCAGCCAAGACACAGATACGCAGTATTTT. As protein: CASSQDTDTQYF. The chain carries TRBV3-1 (or the pseudogene TRBV3-2) and TRBJ2-3; D call uncertain. Trimming took off 0 bases at V and 2 bases at J, with 0 bases between the two ends. Germline V CDR1 and CDR2: LGHDT, YNNKEL (reference sequence). The CDR3 runs to 12 residues.